The source of this T cell receptor (beta chain) is a study of cytomegalovirus exposure and HLA in healthy donors. Study-level information: Early released data had tens of millions of unique TCRs, all coming from HLA-typed donors.

CDR1 is SGHRS, CDR2 YFSETQ, per germline. The CDR3 totals 12 residues. V shed 4 bases and J shed 8 bases, with 12 bases lying between them. Worth noting for this clone: Its target is unknown.

A multiplex PCR was run with 60 Vbeta primers and 13 Jbeta primers. Sequencing was performed with immunoSEQ multiplex PCR; in TCRdb, only in-frame clones are kept and a portion is missing. The repertoire has some 110,000 clones, roughly 80% of them found once; the top ten carry 6.9%. Findings of the study overall: Researchers had no immune exposure information except CMV serostatus available. Sequencing depth across donors, presence/absence analyses assumed, was roughly uniform.

The sample taken for sequencing was PBMCs. The chain employs TRBV5-1 and TRBJ1-2; D perhaps matches TRBD1 (5 bases). The TCR was taken from a man aged 25 to 40 in good health and CMV-seropositive. The DNA of the CDR3 is TGCGCCAGCAGCCCAGGGCTTGGAGGCTACACCTTC. This sequence encodes CASSPGLGGYTF. Combining the CDR3 with reference TRBV5-1 and TRBJ1-2 gives the whole variable domain KAGVTQTPRYLIKTRGQQVTLSCSPISGHRSVSWYQQTPGQGLQFLFEYFSETQRNKGNFPGRFSGRQFSNSRSEMNVSTLELGDSALYLCASSPGLGGYTFGSGTRLTVV.